This is a list of T cell receptor beta chains from one sample in a study of blood T cells in healthy people across ages. TCRdb recomputed calls from the 5' RACE reads with MiXCR, one row per CDR3 protein. Of 600,000 or so distinct CDR3 sequences in the sample, 25% to 30% were seen once. The source material was blood. Receptors were obtained from a woman of 80 years or more in good health. The CDR3 runs from the conserved cysteine through the conserved F or W. The D gene is left open where the match is weak. Clone size is given for some rows only: seen once, a few or many times, or a class if the clone is expanded.

d_call	v_call	j_call	clone_size	cdr3_aa	cdr3_nt
TRBD1	TRBV27	TRBJ2-5	many	CASSSLRTGGTQYF	TGTGCCAGCAGTTCCCTACGGACAGGGGGGACCCAGTACTTC
.	TRBV6-2/TRBV6-3	TRBJ1-1	few	CASSYETVSMNTEAFF	TGTGCCAGCAGTTACGAAACAGTTTCCATGAACACTGAAGCTTTCTTT
.	TRBV15	TRBJ1-2	many	CATSRALLGNGYTF	TGTGCCACCAGCAGAGCTTTGTTGGGGAATGGCTACACCTTC
TRBD1	TRBV19	TRBJ1-4	.	CTSQAGQGYEKLFF	TGTACCAGTCAAGCGGGACAGGGCTACGAAAAACTGTTTTTT
TRBD1	TRBV7-3	TRBJ2-1	many	CASSTGVEQFF	TGTGCCAGCAGCACAGGGGTCGAGCAGTTCTTC
.	TRBV6-5	TRBJ2-5	many	CASSYGPWGKETQYF	TGTGCCAGCAGTTACGGCCCTTGGGGCAAAGAGACCCAGTACTTC
TRBD2	TRBV6-2/TRBV6-3	TRBJ2-7	many	CASTNRTSGRTYEQYF	TGTGCCAGCACCAACCGCACTAGCGGGAGGACCTACGAGCAGTACTTC
.	TRBV15	TRBJ2-3	many	CATSRRDSLDTQYF	TGTGCCACCAGCAGACGGGACTCCTTAGATACGCAGTATTTT
.	TRBV12-3/TRBV12-4	TRBJ1-2	many	CASSSDGNYGYTF	TGTGCCAGCAGTTCGGACGGCAACTATGGCTACACCTTC
.	TRBV25-1	TRBJ1-2	.	CASSEPGWGREGGYTF	TGTGCCAGCAGTGAACCGGGGTGGGGCAGGGAGGGCGGCTACACCTTC
TRBD2	TRBV20-1	TRBJ2-5	.	CSARVGTSFQETQYF	TGCAGTGCTAGAGTTGGGACTAGCTTTCAAGAGACCCAGTACTTC
.	TRBV4-1	TRBJ2-7	many	CASSQDGTPYEQYF	TGCGCCAGCAGCCAAGATGGGACCCCCTACGAGCAGTACTTC
.	TRBV2	TRBJ1-2	few	CASTGAEQGNLGYTF	TGTGCCAGCACGGGTGCAGAACAGGGTAATCTTGGCTACACCTTC
.	TRBV6-5	TRBJ2-7	many	CASSYSTPQSYEQYF	TGTGCCAGCAGTTACTCGACTCCTCAGTCCTACGAGCAGTACTTC
.	TRBV27	TRBJ2-3	few	CASSLSRRSTPDTQYF	TGTGCCAGCAGTTTATCGCGTCGGTCAACCCCAGATACGCAGTATTTT
TRBD2	TRBV6-6	TRBJ2-3	many	CASRGTSGGTDTQYF	TGTGCCAGCAGAGGGACTAGCGGGGGCACAGATACGCAGTATTTT
.	TRBV19	TRBJ2-1	.	CASGRRSPYNEQFF	TGTGCCAGCGGACGCAGGAGCCCCTACAATGAGCAGTTCTTC
.	TRBV6-5	TRBJ2-1	many	CATCERPSGEQFF	TGTGCCACCTGTGAGAGGCCCAGCGGTGAGCAGTTCTTC
.	TRBV7-9	TRBJ2-5	many	CASSLERGGETQYF	TGTGCCAGCAGCTTAGAGAGGGGAGGAGAGACCCAGTACTTC
.	TRBV20-1	TRBJ1-4	.	CSARSHTATNEKLFF	TGCAGTGCTAGGTCACATACAGCAACTAATGAAAAACTGTTTTTT
.	TRBV4-2	TRBJ1-2	.	CATAPGSSNYGYTF	TGTGCCACCGCCCCCGGCAGCTCTAACTATGGCTACACCTTC